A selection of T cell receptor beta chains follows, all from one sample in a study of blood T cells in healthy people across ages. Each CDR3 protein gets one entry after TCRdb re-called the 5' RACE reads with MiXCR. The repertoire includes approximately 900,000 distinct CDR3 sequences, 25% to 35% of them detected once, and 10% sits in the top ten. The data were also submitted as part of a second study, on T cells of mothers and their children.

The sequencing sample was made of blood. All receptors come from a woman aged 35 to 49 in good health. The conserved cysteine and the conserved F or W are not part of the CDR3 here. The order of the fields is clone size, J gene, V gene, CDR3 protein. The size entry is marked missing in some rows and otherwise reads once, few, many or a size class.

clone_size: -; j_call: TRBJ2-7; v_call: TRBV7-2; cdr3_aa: ASSLGISGDYEQY
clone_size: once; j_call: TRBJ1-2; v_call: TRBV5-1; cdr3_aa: ASSLSTDLRSGGYT
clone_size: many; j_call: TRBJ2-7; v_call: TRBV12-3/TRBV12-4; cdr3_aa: ASSLNYQGMDEQY
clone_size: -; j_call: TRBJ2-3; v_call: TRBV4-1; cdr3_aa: AGSQPSGSADTQY
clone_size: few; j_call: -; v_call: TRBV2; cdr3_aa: ASSDWGQAAYEQY
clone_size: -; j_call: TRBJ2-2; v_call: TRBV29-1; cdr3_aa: SVVPGSTGELF
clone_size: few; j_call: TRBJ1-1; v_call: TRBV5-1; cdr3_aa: ASSFMGRDTEAF
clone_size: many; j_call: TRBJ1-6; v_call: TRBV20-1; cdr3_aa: SARDMRVNSPLH
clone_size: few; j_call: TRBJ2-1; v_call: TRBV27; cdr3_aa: ASSLSGSAYNEQF
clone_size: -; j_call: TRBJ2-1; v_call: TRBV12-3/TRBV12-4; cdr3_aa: ASSPRTRIKF
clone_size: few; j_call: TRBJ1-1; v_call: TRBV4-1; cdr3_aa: ASSQKTGRTEAF
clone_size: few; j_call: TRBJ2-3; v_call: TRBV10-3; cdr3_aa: AIRDDSGTDTQY
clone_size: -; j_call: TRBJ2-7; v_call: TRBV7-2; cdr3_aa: ASSRGKGGSYEQY
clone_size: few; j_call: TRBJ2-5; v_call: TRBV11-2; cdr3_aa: ASITVGMRANGQY
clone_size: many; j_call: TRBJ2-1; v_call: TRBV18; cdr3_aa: ASSTRAGGINEQF
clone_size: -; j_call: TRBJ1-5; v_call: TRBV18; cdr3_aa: AGSLSTGNSNQPQH
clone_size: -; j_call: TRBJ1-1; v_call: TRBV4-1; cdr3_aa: ASSQVRLTDAF
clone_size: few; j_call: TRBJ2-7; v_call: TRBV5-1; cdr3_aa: ASRPGIPAYEQY
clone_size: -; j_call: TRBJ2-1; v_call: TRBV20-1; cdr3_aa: SAQNTGQPAYNEQF
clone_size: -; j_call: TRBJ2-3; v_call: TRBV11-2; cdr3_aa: ASSSHGDTQY
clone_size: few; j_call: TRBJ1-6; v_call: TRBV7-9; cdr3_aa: ATTGSASSPLH
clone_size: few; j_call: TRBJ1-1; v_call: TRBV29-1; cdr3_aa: SVKSGNSEAF